These 2 T cell receptor beta chains came from one sample sequenced in a study of blood T cell repertoires in COVID-19. The assay was immunoSEQ multiplex PCR, and TCRdb's table has in-frame clones only and misses some. The sample includes around 300,000 clones, around 90% of them seen just once. The sample comprised peripheral blood. These receptors were obtained from a young man with active or convalescent COVID-19.

The CDR3 spells CASSKGQGTDTQYF. CDR3 coding DNA: TGCGCCAGCAGTAAAGGACAGGGGACAGATACGCAGTATTTT. The chain joins TRBV10-2 to TRBJ2-3; 9 bases line up with TRBD1. The V segment lost 5 bases and the J segment 3 bases; nucleotides outside the gene matches: 3. Germline lookup yields CDR1 WSHSY and CDR2 SAAADI. The CDR3 has 14 residues.

The chain uses TRBV7-8 and TRBJ2-2, with D unclear. The germline V and J ends were trimmed by 0 bases and 6 bases, with 5 bases remaining between them. Germline CDR1 and CDR2: SGHVS and FQNEAQ. The CDR3 consists of 13 residues. The CDR3 here is CASSLALSGELFF. The CDR3 nucleotides read TGTGCCAGCAGCTTAGCTCTTTCCGGGGAGCTGTTTTTT.